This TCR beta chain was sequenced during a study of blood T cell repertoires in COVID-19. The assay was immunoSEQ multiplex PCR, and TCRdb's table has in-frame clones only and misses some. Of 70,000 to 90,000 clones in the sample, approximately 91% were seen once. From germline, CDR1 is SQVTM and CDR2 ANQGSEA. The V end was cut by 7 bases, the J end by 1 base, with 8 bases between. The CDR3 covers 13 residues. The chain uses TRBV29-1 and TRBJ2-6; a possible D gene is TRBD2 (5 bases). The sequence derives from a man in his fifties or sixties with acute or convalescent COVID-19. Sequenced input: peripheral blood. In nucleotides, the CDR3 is TGCAGCGCTAGCCTATCTGGGGCCAACGTCCTGACTTTC. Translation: CSASLSGANVLTF.